This T cell receptor beta chain was recovered during a study of T cell repertoires in cytomegalovirus infection. Study-level information: Indicated by public TCR beta signatures were CMV infection and matching HLA type.

At least ten counts were recorded for this clonotype. Its target is not known. The germline V and J ends were trimmed by 0 bases and 1 base, with 6 bases remaining between them. Per the germline V gene, CDR1 is SGHVS and CDR2 is FQNEAQ. The CDR3 loop spans 14 amino acids. General study results and limits: The response measured ex vivo was dominated by TCR beta clonotypes (HLA-C-restricted and CMV-specific). The cumulative frequency of public TCR beta families identified carriers of CMV plus the relevant HLA.

TCRdb re-called the reads with MiXCR, one entry per CDR3 protein. Found here are 150,000 or so distinct CDR3 sequences, about a sixth of them singletons; the top ten hold around a sixth. The chain is built from TRBV7-8 and TRBJ1-1; D not resolved. Sequencing was done on a sample of CD8+ T cells from PBMCs. The clonotype was recovered from a human donor in good health (CMV status not recorded). Some clones in this sample may be carry-over from other donors' samples. The CDR3 here is CASSLAGGNTEAFF. In DNA, the CDR3 is TGTGCCAGCAGCTTAGCAGGCGGGAACACTGAAGCTTTCTTT.